The following is a TCR beta chain sequence with its context. These data come from a study of T cell responses to AZD1222 COVID-19 vaccine. This CDR3 comprises 12 residues. The V and J ends lost 5 bases and 8 bases respectively, with 12 bases between them. Germline V gives CDR1 SEHNR, CDR2 FQNEAQ (reference sequence). TCRdb keeps only in-frame clones here, not all; method: immunoSEQ multiplex PCR. The table has around 190,000 clones, 85% to 95% seen once. V is TRBV7-9 and J is TRBJ1-1; D ambiguous. The TCR originated in an adult in good health. Sequencing was performed on peripheral blood, taken on day 0 of AZD1222 vaccination. CDR3 sequence: CASSPQTREAFF. CDR3 sequence (DNA): TGTGCCAGCAGCCCCCAAACGCGGGAAGCTTTCTTT.